This TCR beta chain was sequenced in a study of T-cell memory formation after mild COVID-19. This clonotype has a count of ten or more. The antigen is undetermined. Trimming shortened V by 5 bases and J by 10 bases, and 15 bases separated the two germline ends. The length of the CDR3 is 14 residues. General observations from the study: Researchers report contracting CD4+ clones mostly in CM and EM, with CD8+ clones in EMRA. Unconfirmed was the SARS-CoV-2 specificity of second-wave clones that peaked on day 37.

With constant-segment primers, 5'RACE yielded cDNA libraries of TCR alpha and TCR beta that carried sample barcodes and UMIs. TCRdb reprocessed the 5' RACE reads with MiXCR, giving one entry per CDR3 protein. The sample records 45,000 to 55,000 distinct CDR3 sequences, 5.5% to 7.5% being singletons. This sequence was found in a man aged 18 to 30 who had mild COVID-19 (a few samples of this study predate the infection). Cell type and time point are not known. The sample was PBMCs or a T cell subset sorted from them (not recorded which). This chain links TRBV12-3 or TRBV12-4 with TRBJ1-6; maybe TRBD1 (6 bases). In nucleotides, the CDR3 is TGTGCCAGCAGTCCAACAGGGATGAAATCACCCCTCCACTTT. This sequence encodes CASSPTGMKSPLHF.